One and the same sample provided the 23 T cell receptor beta chains below, sequenced in a study of T cells after yellow fever vaccination. One entry per CDR3 protein results from TCRdb running MiXCR on the 5' RACE reads. This sample has some 600,000 distinct CDR3 sequences; around 16% occur once, and the top ten carry 17%. This sample comprised PBMCs, obtained around 5 days after the first yellow fever vaccination. Receptors originate from a young man who received the YFV17D yellow fever vaccine.

This clonotype came up many times. The V gene is TRBV6-6, the J gene TRBJ1-1; D call uncertain. This CDR3 spans 11 amino acids. Deletions cut 7 bases from V and 3 bases from J, with 6 bases between. Germline V lookup: CDR1 MNHNY, CDR2 SVGAGI (reference sequence). This CDR3 is CASTRYTEAFF. CDR3 sequence (DNA): TGTGCCAGCACCCGCTACACTGAAGCTTTCTTT.

This clonotype was detected only a few times. The V and J genes are TRBV6-2 or TRBV6-3 and TRBJ1-3; no clear D gene. V was shortened by 7 bases and J by 0 bases, with 10 bases between the two germline ends. The length of the CDR3 is 14 residues. Germline lookup yields CDR1 MNHEY and CDR2 SVGEGT. The CDR3 DNA follows: TGTGCCAGCAAGACGGATAGCTCTGGAAACACCATATATTTT. Translation: CASKTDSSGNTIYF.

The rearrangement links TRBV7-3 to TRBJ2-3, with 7 nucleotides matching TRBD1. The CDR3 runs 13 residues. Trimming took 4 bases from V and 5 from J; bases not matched to a gene: 3. Germline CDR1 is SGHTA and CDR2 is FQGTGA. The CDR3 region has the DNA TGTGCCAGCAGCTCGGGACAGAAAGATACGCAGTATTTT. It is translated as CASSSGQKDTQYF. Full variable domain (outside the CDR3, taken from reference TRBV7-3 and TRBJ2-3): GAGVSQTPSNKVTEKGKYVELRCDPISGHTALYWYRQSLGQGPEFLIYFQGTGAADDSGLPNDRFFAVRPEGSVSTLKIQRTERGDSAVYLCASSSGQKDTQYFGPGTRLTVL.

Only a few counts were recorded for this clonotype. The chain combines TRBV10-3 with TRBJ1-1; D remains ambiguous. Deletions cut 2 bases from V and 10 bases from J, with 11 bases between. In germline, CDR1 is ENHRY, CDR2 SYGVKD. The CDR3 contains 12 residues. The DNA for the CDR3 is TGTGCCATCAGTGAGAACTCGAACGGAGCTTTCTTT. Protein: CAISENSNGAFF.

The chain recombines TRBV10-3 with TRBJ2-7; D is perhaps TRBD2 (5 bases). Per germline, CDR1 ENHRY and CDR2 SYGVKD. Trimming shortened V by 2 bases and J by 6 bases, and 11 bases separated the two germline ends. This CDR3 comprises 13 residues. The DNA for the CDR3 is TGTGCCATCAGTGAGACGGACTCGGTCGAGCAGTACGTC. Amino acids: CAISETDSVEQYV.

This clonotype was seen a handful of times. The rearrangement uses TRBV7-2 and TRBJ2-1; D possibly matches TRBD1 or TRBD2 (6 bases each). Trimming left V 5 bases short and J 5 bases short, with 16 bases between. Germline lookup yields CDR1 SGHTA and CDR2 FQGNSA. The CDR3 is made up of 15 amino acids. The CDR3 DNA follows: TGTGCCAGCAGCCCCCCGGGGGCACAAAACAATGAGCAGTTCTTC. Protein sequence: CASSPPGAQNNEQFF.

The sample holds a few counts of this clonotype. The CDR3 DNA reads as TGCGCCAGCAGCGACCTCTGGAAGGAAGAGACCCAGTACTTC. Amino acid sequence: CASSDLWKEETQYF. The chain joins TRBV5-1 to TRBJ2-5; D is undetermined. Between the trimmed V and J ends, which lost 4 bases and 3 bases, there was a span of 13 bases. Germline CDR1 and CDR2: SGHRS and YFSETQ. The CDR3 is 14 amino acids.

The genes are TRBV18 and TRBJ1-1, with D hard to call. Germline loops: CDR1 KGHSH, CDR2 LQKENI. Trimming removed 3 bases from V and 10 bases from J, with 15 bases in between. The CDR3 consists of 13 residues. The CDR3 reads CASSPGPRWGAFF. DNA of the CDR3: TGTGCCAGCTCACCCGGGCCCCGCTGGGGAGCTTTCTTT.

The V and J genes are TRBV12-3 or TRBV12-4 and TRBJ2-2; D is unresolved. The germline V and J ends were trimmed by 6 bases and 2 bases, with 13 bases remaining between them. The CDR3 covers 15 residues. The CDR3: CASREEKINTGELFF. CDR3 coding DNA: TGTGCCAGCAGAGAAGAAAAAATAAACACCGGGGAGCTGTTTTTT.

This chain connects TRBV7-2 to TRBJ1-2; 8 bases match TRBD1. J gave up 3 bases and V 5 bases, and 5 bases lay outside the gene matches. This CDR3 comprises 14 residues. Germline CDR1 reads SGHTA; CDR2 reads FQGNSA. CDR3 bases: TGTGCCAGCAGCACCTCGACAGGGGACTATGGCTACACCTTC. Translation gives CASSTSTGDYGYTF.

Ten or more counts support this clonotype. The chain uses TRBV4-3 and TRBJ1-2, with no clear D. Trimming took 4 bases from V and 8 from J, leaving 11 bases between them. The length of the CDR3 is 12 residues. Germline CDR1 LGHNA, CDR2 YSLEER. DNA for the CDR3: TGCGCCAGCAGCCGCCGATCTGGAGGCTACACCTTC. It is translated as CASSRRSGGYTF.

This clonotype appeared many times. The V gene is TRBV6-1, the J gene TRBJ2-3; D possibly corresponds to TRBD2 (6 bases). The CDR3 length is 14 residues. V was cut by 4 bases and J by 3 bases, with 11 bases left in between. In germline, CDR1 is MNHNS, CDR2 SASEGT. Here the CDR3 DNA reads TGTGCCAGCAGTGCGGGCGGGGCAACAGATACGCAGTATTTT. Its protein is CASSAGGATDTQYF.

This clonotype appeared a few times. The V call is TRBV20-1, the J call TRBJ2-1; D remains ambiguous. V dropped 6 bases and J dropped 5 bases, with 8 bases sitting between them. Germline lookup yields CDR1 DFQATT and CDR2 SNEGSKA (reference sequence). The length of the CDR3 is 11 residues. CDR3 DNA sequence: TGCAGTGCCCTCTTGAACAATGAGCAGTTCTTC. Translation: CSALLNNEQFF.

This clonotype was recorded many times. This chain connects TRBV5-1 to TRBJ1-2; D unclear. The CDR3 loop spans 14 amino acids. CDR1 and CDR2 from the germline V gene are SGHRS and YFSETQ. V was pared by 0 bases and J by 2 bases, with 8 bases between. The CDR3 loop reads CASSLEGSNYGYTF. The CDR3 DNA reads TGCGCCAGCAGCTTGGAGGGCTCCAACTATGGCTACACCTTC. Filled out from reference TRBV5-1 and TRBJ1-2, the complete variable domain reads KAGVTQTPRYLIKTRGQQVTLSCSPISGHRSVSWYQQTPGQGLQFLFEYFSETQRNKGNFPGRFSGRQFSNSRSEMNVSTLELGDSALYLCASSLEGSNYGYTFGSGTRLTVV.

This clonotype showed up just a few times. The chain recombines TRBV27 with TRBJ1-2; D perhaps matches TRBD1 (5 bases). This CDR3 is built from 15 residues. V lost 0 bases and J lost 1, with 9 bases in between. Germline values: CDR1 MNHEY, CDR2 SMNVEV (reference sequence). For the CDR3, the DNA is TGTGCCAGCAGTTTATCCTCGAGGGGTAACTATGGCTACACCTTC. As protein: CASSLSSRGNYGYTF.

This clonotype was detected a few times. CDR3 protein: CASSPGGRAETQYF. The CDR3 DNA reads TGTGCCAGCTCACCAGGCGGCAGGGCTGAGACCCAGTACTTC. This chain links TRBV18 with TRBJ2-5, with a weak D call TRBD1 (5 bases). The CDR3 runs 14 residues. Trimming cost V 2 bases and J 5 bases, with 12 bases left between them. Germline V gene sequence: CDR1 KGHSH, CDR2 LQKENI.

This clonotype showed up many times. This sequence joins TRBV6-2 or TRBV6-3 and TRBJ1-2; D ambiguous. Trimming shortened V by 8 bases and J by 4 bases, and 14 bases separated the two germline ends. Germline V gene sequence: CDR1 MNHEY, CDR2 SVGEGT. This CDR3 comprises 13 residues. DNA of the CDR3: TGTGCCAGCCGTTCAACAGTATTCTATGGCTACACCTTC. It yields the protein CASRSTVFYGYTF.

The gene calls are TRBV12-3 or TRBV12-4 and TRBJ2-2; TRBD1 matches at 7 bases. This CDR3 is built from 15 residues. The V segment lost 3 bases and the J segment 8 bases; nucleotides outside the gene matches: 9. The CDR3 protein is CASSLKGAYNGELFF. CDR3 in DNA: TGTGCCAGCAGTTTGAAGGGGGCGTATAATGGGGAGCTGTTTTTT.

The chain links TRBV6-5 to TRBJ1-5; perhaps TRBD1 as D (5 bases). Trimming pared 6 bases from V and 0 bases from J, leaving 21 bases between. CDR1 is MNHEY, CDR2 SVGAGI, per germline. This CDR3 spans 18 amino acids. CDR3 DNA sequence: TGTGCCAGCAGCTACGAGAGCCCCAGGGCCCTTAGCAATCAGCCCCAGCATTTT. Residues: CASSYESPRALSNQPQHF.

This clonotype was seen only a few times. The chain's CDR3 is CASSPFPQNNEQFF. The CDR3 DNA is TGTGCCAGCAGCCCCTTTCCACAGAACAATGAGCAGTTCTTC. This rearrangement joins TRBV16 to TRBJ2-1; D is ambiguous. V was clipped by 4 bases and J by 5 bases, with 12 bases between them. Looked up from germline, CDR1 is KGHSY and CDR2 is FQNENV. The CDR3 is made up of 14 amino acids.

The sample holds many counts of this clonotype. The rearrangement uses TRBV5-1 and TRBJ2-1; tentatively, D is TRBD1 or TRBD2 (6 bases each). The CDR3 consists of 16 residues. Germline V gives CDR1 SGHRS, CDR2 YFSETQ. Between the trimmed V and J ends, which lost 2 bases and 2 bases, there was a span of 14 bases. The CDR3, as DNA: TGCGCCAGCAGCTTCGGAGGGGGGTCAACCTACAATGAGCAGTTCTTC. Translation: CASSFGGGSTYNEQFF.

V and J are TRBV12-3 or TRBV12-4 and TRBJ1-1; TRBD1 aligns across 10 bases. With 5 bases clipped from V and 1 base from J, the junction kept 4 bases outside the gene matches. The CDR3 consists of 15 residues. The CDR3 coding sequence is TGTGCCAGCAGTGACAGGGGGCGCGGGAACACTGAAGCTTTCTTT. Translating gives CASSDRGRGNTEAFF.

The chain is built from TRBV29-1 and TRBJ1-4; tentatively, D is TRBD1 (6 bases). CDR1 and CDR2 (germline): SQVTM, ANQGSEA. This CDR3 has 13 residues. Trimming cost V 4 bases and J 5 bases, with 11 bases left between them. The CDR3 coding sequence is TGCAGCGTTGCGGGACACCCGAATGAAAAACTGTTTTTT. It is translated as CSVAGHPNEKLFF. Together with reference TRBV29-1 and TRBJ1-4, the CDR3 gives the full variable domain: SAVISQKPSRDICQRGTSLTIQCQVDSQVTMMFWYRQQPGQSLTLIATANQGSEATYESGFVIDKFPISRPNLTFSTLTVSNMSPEDSSIYLCSVAGHPNEKLFFGSGTQLSVL.